This T cell receptor (beta chain) derives from a study of blood T cell repertoires in COVID-19. Study context: Sources were T cells, B-cell-depleted T cells, or PBMCs; the material itself was cDNA or gDNA.

Germline trimming cut 5 bases from V and 9 bases from J; bases unmatched to any gene: 4. The CDR3 totals 12 residues. Germline loops: CDR1 SGHRS, CDR2 YFSETQ. Source study methods: Amplification from reference gene primers served as the basis for estimated nucleated cell counts. Repertoires were generated with immunoSEQ multiplex PCR, while TCRdb's copy carries only in-frame clones and drops some. The V and J calls and clone size were taken over from that table, and D and trimming were inferred from the DNA. The table lists fewer than 80,000 clones, roughly 68% of them singletons. This receptor was obtained from a woman aged 80 or older with acute or convalescent COVID-19. The sample was peripheral blood. The chain combines TRBV5-1 with TRBJ2-1; 8 bases are a match to TRBD2. The CDR3 coding sequence is TGCGCCAGCAGAGCGGGAGAAGGTGAGCAGTTCTTC. Translated: CASRAGEGEQFF.